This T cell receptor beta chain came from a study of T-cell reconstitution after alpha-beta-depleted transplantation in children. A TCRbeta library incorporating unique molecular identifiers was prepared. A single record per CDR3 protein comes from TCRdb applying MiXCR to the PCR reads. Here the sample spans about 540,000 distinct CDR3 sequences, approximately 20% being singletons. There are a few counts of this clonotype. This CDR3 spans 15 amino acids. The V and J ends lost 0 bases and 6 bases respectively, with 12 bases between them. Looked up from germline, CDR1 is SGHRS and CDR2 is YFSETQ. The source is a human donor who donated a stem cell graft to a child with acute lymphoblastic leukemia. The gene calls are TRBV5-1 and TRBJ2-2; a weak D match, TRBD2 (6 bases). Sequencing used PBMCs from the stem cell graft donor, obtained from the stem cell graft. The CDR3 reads CASSLVTLAPGELFF. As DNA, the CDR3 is TGCGCCAGCAGCTTGGTAACGCTAGCGCCCGGGGAGCTGTTTTTT.